This record concerns one TCR beta chain sequence. The antigen is unknown. This entry is derived from a study of cytomegalovirus exposure and HLA in healthy donors. Overall study results and limits: Later analysis demonstrated an association between a missense DCLRE1C variant and TCR beta V- and J-gene trimming.

PCR involved 60 Vbeta and 13 Jbeta primers. The repertoire was sequenced with immunoSEQ multiplex PCR; TCRdb's copy has only in-frame clones and lacks some. This sample has approximately 100,000 clones, with 60% to 85% found just once. The specimen sequenced was PBMCs. This TCR was recovered from a woman aged 18 to 35 in good health and CMV-seropositive.

The DNA for the CDR3 is TGTGCCAGCAGCTTGGGTCTAGCGGGAGGAGGCGAGCAGTACTTC. As protein: CASSLGLAGGGEQYF. The V call is TRBV5-4, the J call TRBJ2-7, with 11 positions matching TRBD2. With V trimmed by 0 bases and J by 6 bases, 5 bases remained unmatched. CDR3 length: 15 amino acids. Germline V gene lookup returns CDR1 SGHNT and CDR2 YYREEE (reference sequence).